The 6 T cell receptor beta chains given below trace back to one sample, sequenced in a study of radiotherapy plus CTLA-4 blockade in lung cancer. The protocol was immunoSEQ multiplex PCR, while the TCRdb copy is restricted to in-frame clones and leaves out a portion. There are 53,000 or so clones in the sample; approximately 76% occur only once, and around 10% lies in the top ten. Material: peripheral blood, obtained from a patient treated with radiotherapy plus ipilimumab. The source of these receptors is a human donor with non-small cell lung cancer who had stable disease on radiotherapy plus ipilimumab.

This sequence joins TRBV18 and TRBJ1-2; 7 positions match TRBD1. The V segment lost 3 bases and the J segment 0 bases; nucleotides outside the gene matches: 10. Per the germline V gene, CDR1 is KGHSH and CDR2 is LQKENI. The CDR3 has 17 residues. The CDR3 spells CASSPYPGQKANYGYTF. CDR3 nucleotides: TGTGCCAGCTCACCCTACCCGGGACAGAAAGCTAACTATGGCTACACCTTC.

This clone was counted once. The gene calls are TRBV11-2 and TRBJ1-6; no reliable D call. Germline loops: CDR1 SGHAT, CDR2 FQNNGV. This CDR3 has 13 amino acids. V was cut by 6 bases and J by 14 bases, with 17 bases left in between. The CDR3 sequence is CASSPGPPVTLHF. For the CDR3, the DNA is TGTGCCAGCAGTCCCGGGCCCCCGGTGACCCTCCACTTT.

The gene calls are TRBV9 and TRBJ2-7; 8 nucleotides match TRBD1. The CDR3 is made up of 16 amino acids. Trimming took 0 bases from V and 3 from J; bases not matched to a gene: 8. Germline CDR1 reads SGDLS; CDR2 reads YYNGEE. For the CDR3, the DNA is TGTGCCAGCAGCGTAGAAGCAGGGGGCGGTTGCTACGAGCAGTACGTC. Protein product: CASSVEAGGGCYEQYV.

The chain couples TRBV15 to TRBJ1-6; D is perhaps TRBD1 (6 bases). Germline-derived CDR1 and CDR2 are LNHNV and YYDKDF (reference sequence). V lost 4 bases and J lost 9, with 16 bases in between. The CDR3 loop spans 15 amino acids. The CDR3 is CATSMRPRGASPLHF. As DNA, the CDR3 is TGTGCCACCAGCATGCGCCCGAGGGGGGCTTCACCCCTCCACTTT.

The rearrangement links TRBV10-2 to TRBJ2-3; 8 bases agree with TRBD1. Looked up from germline, CDR1 is WSHSY and CDR2 is SAAADI. The CDR3 extends over 14 amino acids. The J segment lost 9 bases and the V segment lost 6 bases, leaving 11 bases of the junction unmatched. The CDR3 reads CASRGQGNQATQYF. CDR3 bases: TGCGCCAGCAGAGGACAGGGTAATCAGGCGACGCAGTATTTT.

The rearrangement joins TRBV11-3 to TRBJ2-1, with TRBD2 matching 8 bases. In germline, CDR1 is SGHNT, CDR2 YENEEA. Trimming at V came to 0 bases and at J to 8 bases, leaving 3 bases not matched to a gene. The CDR3 runs to 14 residues. CDR3 sequence: CASSLDTAGDEQFF. The CDR3 nucleotides are TGTGCCAGCAGCTTAGATACAGCGGGGGATGAGCAGTTCTTC.